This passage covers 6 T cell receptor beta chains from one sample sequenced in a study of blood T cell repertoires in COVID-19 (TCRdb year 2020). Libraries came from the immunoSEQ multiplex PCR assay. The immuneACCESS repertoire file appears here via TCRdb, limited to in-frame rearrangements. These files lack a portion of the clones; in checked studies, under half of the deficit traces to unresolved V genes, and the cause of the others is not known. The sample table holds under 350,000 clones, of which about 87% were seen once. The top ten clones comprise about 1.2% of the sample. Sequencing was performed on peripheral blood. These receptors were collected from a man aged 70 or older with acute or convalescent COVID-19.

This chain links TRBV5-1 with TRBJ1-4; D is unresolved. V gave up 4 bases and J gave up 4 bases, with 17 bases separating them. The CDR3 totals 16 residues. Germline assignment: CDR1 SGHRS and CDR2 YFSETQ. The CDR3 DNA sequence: TGCGCCAGCAGCCAGGCGGGTAGGGCCTTTAATGAAAAACTGTTTTTT. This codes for CASSQAGRAFNEKLFF.

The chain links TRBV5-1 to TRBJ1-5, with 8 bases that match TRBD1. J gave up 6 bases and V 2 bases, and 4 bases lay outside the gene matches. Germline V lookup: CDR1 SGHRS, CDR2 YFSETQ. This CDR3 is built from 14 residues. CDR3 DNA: TGCGCCAGCAGCTTAGCAGGGGGCACTCAGCCCCAGCATTTT. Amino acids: CASSLAGGTQPQHF. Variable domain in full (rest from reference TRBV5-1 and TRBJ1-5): KAGVTQTPRYLIKTRGQQVTLSCSPISGHRSVSWYQQTPGQGLQFLFEYFSETQRNKGNFPGRFSGRQFSNSRSEMNVSTLELGDSALYLCASSLAGGTQPQHFGDGTRLSIL.

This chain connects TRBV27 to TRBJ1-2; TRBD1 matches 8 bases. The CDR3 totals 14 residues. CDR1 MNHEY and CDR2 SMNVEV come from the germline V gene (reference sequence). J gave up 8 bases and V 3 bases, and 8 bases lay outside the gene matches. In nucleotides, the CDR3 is TGTGCCAGCAGTTTGACAGGGGCCGCGAGGGGCTACACCTTC. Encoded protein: CASSLTGAARGYTF.

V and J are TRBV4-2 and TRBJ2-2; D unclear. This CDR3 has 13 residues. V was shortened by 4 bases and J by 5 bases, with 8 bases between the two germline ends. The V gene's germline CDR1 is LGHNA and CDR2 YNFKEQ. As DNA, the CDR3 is TGTGCCAGCAGCCCCGAGAGGACCGGGGAGCTGTTTTTT. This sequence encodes CASSPERTGELFF.

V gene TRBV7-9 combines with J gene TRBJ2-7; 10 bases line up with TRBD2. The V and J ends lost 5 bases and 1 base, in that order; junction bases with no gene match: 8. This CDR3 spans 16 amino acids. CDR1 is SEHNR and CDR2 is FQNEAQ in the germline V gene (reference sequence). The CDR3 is CASSPLAGGTSYEQYF. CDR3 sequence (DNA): TGTGCCAGCAGCCCTTTAGCGGGGGGTACTTCCTACGAGCAGTACTTC.

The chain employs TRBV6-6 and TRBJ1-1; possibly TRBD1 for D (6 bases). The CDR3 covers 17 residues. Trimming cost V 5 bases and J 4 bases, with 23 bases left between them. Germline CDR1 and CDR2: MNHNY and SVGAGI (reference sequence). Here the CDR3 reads CASSPRQGSSTGTEAFF. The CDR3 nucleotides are TGTGCCAGCAGTCCCCGGCAGGGGTCATCGACGGGCACTGAAGCTTTCTTT.